This T cell receptor beta chain was recovered during a study of early T cells in non-severe SARS-CoV-2 infection. This clonotype was detected ten times or more. The CDR3 contains 14 residues. V lost 0 bases and J lost 2, with 9 bases in between. Germline CDR1 reads SGDLS; CDR2 reads YYNGEE. As part of library construction, unique molecular identifiers were attached to individual cDNA molecules. MiXCR was run by TCRdb on the 5' RACE reads, yielding one entry per CDR3 protein. The sample shows approximately 29,000 distinct CDR3 sequences, around 5.4% of them seen only once. The J gene is TRBJ2-7, the V gene TRBV9; D perhaps matches TRBD1 (5 bases). The TCR was taken from an adult who was a healthcare worker with PCR-confirmed SARS-CoV-2 infection or an uninfected control (not recorded which). The sequencing input was whole blood. Here the CDR3 DNA reads TGTGCCAGCAGCGTAGGGACAAAAACCTACGAGCAGTACTTC. Protein product: CASSVGTKTYEQYF.